Listed below are T cell receptor beta chains from one sample, sequenced in a study of brain T cells in children with intractable seizures. TCRdb keeps only in-frame clones here, not all; method: immunoSEQ multiplex PCR. The sample comprises a few hundred thousand clones, over 90% of which are singletons, and 5.7% rests with the top ten. The sequenced sample was peripheral blood, obtained about 5 months after surgery. These receptors originate from a boy less than two years old with tuberous sclerosis and intractable seizures. The CDR3 runs from the conserved cysteine through the conserved F or W. Fields, in order: J gene, clone size, D gene, V gene, CDR3 protein, CDR3 DNA. D genes are given only for firm matches. For some rows the clone size is stated as once, few or many, or as a class when expanded; others skip it.

>TRBJ2-1|NA|NA|TRBV11-2
CASSLDPGNYNEQFF
TGTGCCAGCAGCTTAGACCCCGGGAATTACAATGAGCAGTTCTTC
>TRBJ1-4|NA|NA|TRBV5-1
CASSSGEGHEKLFF
TGCGCCAGCAGCTCAGGGGAGGGGCATGAAAAACTGTTTTTT
>TRBJ1-2|NA|TRBD1|TRBV5-6
CASSLLSGTGMTYYGYTF
TGTGCCAGCAGCTTGTTATCCGGGACAGGGATGACTTACTATGGCTACACCTTC
>TRBJ2-7|NA|TRBD1|TRBV7-9
CASSLERQGPYEQYF
TGTGCCAGCAGCTTAGAGAGACAGGGACCCTACGAGCAGTACTTC
>TRBJ2-2|NA|NA|TRBV10-2
CASTESGHGELFF
TGCGCCAGCACCGAGTCGGGTCACGGGGAGCTGTTTTTT
>TRBJ1-2|NA|NA|TRBV25-1
CASSERGDRPLSPYGYTF
TGTGCCAGCAGTGAACGCGGCGACAGACCCCTATCCCCATATGGCTACACCTTC
>TRBJ2-5|NA|TRBD2|TRBV5-6
CASSLRLAAQETQYF
TGTGCCAGCAGCTTGCGACTAGCTGCGCAAGAGACCCAGTACTTC
>TRBJ2-4|NA|TRBD2|TRBV30
CAWSVNPTSGGAPLAKNIQYF
TGTGCCTGGAGTGTAAACCCAACTAGCGGGGGGGCCCCCTTAGCCAAAAACATTCAGTACTTC
>TRBJ1-5|NA|TRBD1|TRBV15
CATSRALGQGASNQPQHF
TGTGCCACCAGCAGAGCCCTTGGACAGGGAGCAAGCAATCAGCCCCAGCATTTT
>TRBJ1-1|NA|NA|TRBV5-8
CASSLSSGTEAFF
TGTGCCAGCAGCTTGTCGTCGGGGACTGAAGCTTTCTTT
>TRBJ2-1|NA|NA|TRBV6-5
CASSYKGNEQFF
TGTGCCAGCAGTTATAAAGGAAATGAGCAGTTCTTC
>TRBJ2-2|NA|NA|TRBV5-4
CASSWAGTNTGELFF
TGTGCCAGCAGCTGGGCCGGGACGAACACCGGGGAGCTGTTTTTT
>TRBJ1-5|NA|NA|TRBV24-1
CATSNREGQPQHF
TGTGCCACCAGTAACAGGGAAGGTCAGCCCCAGCATTTT
>TRBJ2-7|NA|NA|TRBV28
CASSLPPGTYEQYF
TGTGCCAGCAGTTTACCTCCAGGGACCTACGAGCAGTACTTC
>TRBJ1-1|NA|TRBD1|TRBV5-1
CASSLEGTGGTEAFF
TGCGCCAGCAGCTTGGAGGGGACAGGGGGAACTGAAGCTTTCTTT
>TRBJ2-7|NA|TRBD1|TRBV19
CASSRKRQGTYEQYF
TGTGCCAGTAGCCGCAAAAGACAGGGAACCTACGAGCAGTACTTC
>TRBJ2-5|once|NA|TRBV25-1
CASSEDLETQYF
TGTGCCAGCAGTGAAGACCTAGAGACCCAGTACTTC
>TRBJ2-7|NA|TRBD2|TRBV7-2
CASTPWGGDNYEQYF
TGTGCCAGCACCCCTTGGGGGGGAGATAACTACGAGCAGTACTTC
>TRBJ2-3|NA|TRBD2|TRBV30
CAWSPPAGKGF
TGTGCCTGGAGTCCCCCAGCGGGGAAGGGGTTT
>TRBJ1-1|NA|TRBD1|TRBV3-1/TRBV3-2
CATLNRGGTEAFF
TGTGCCACCTTAAACAGGGGAGGGACTGAAGCTTTCTTT